This TCR beta chain was identified during a study of cytomegalovirus exposure and HLA in healthy donors. The PCR had 60 Vbeta and 13 Jbeta primers. The repertoire was sequenced with immunoSEQ multiplex PCR; TCRdb's copy has only in-frame clones and lacks some. This table lists around 46,000 clones. Healthy donors of bone marrow made up the group. Findings and caveats of the study: A later analysis linked a missense variant in DCLRE1C to the trimming of TCR beta V and J genes. The sole available immune exposure information was CMV serostatus.

The CDR3 sequence is 18 residues long. V shed 5 bases and J 1 base; nucleotides not matched to a gene: 14. CDR1 and CDR2 from the germline V gene are SGHNT and YYREEE (reference sequence). Note on this clone: The antigen remains unidentified.

The chain is built from TRBV5-4 and TRBJ1-4; 7 nucleotides line up with TRBD1. The TCR comes from a woman between 40 and 55 years old in good health and CMV-seronegative. The sequenced material came from PBMCs. The CDR3 DNA sequence: TGTGCCAGCAGTTTCCAGACAGGGAGGATGGGAACTAATGAAAAACTGTTTTTT. Amino acids: CASSFQTGRMGTNEKLFF.